This T cell receptor (beta chain) was recorded in a study of cytomegalovirus exposure and HLA in healthy donors. Findings and limits, study-wide: Altogether, 164 TCR beta chains were recorded as cytomegalovirus-associated. It was shown in a later analysis that HLA-associated TCR beta chains were more clonally expanded than other, equally common chains.

It was healthy bone marrow donors who served as donors. Primers included in the PCR were 60 Vbeta and 13 Jbeta primers. Generated by immunoSEQ multiplex PCR, the TCRdb table keeps only in-frame clones and is missing some. The sample has more than 200,000 clones; roughly 85% are singletons. In germline, CDR1 is LNHDA, CDR2 SQIVND (reference sequence). The CDR3 totals 19 residues. Deletions cut 1 base from V and 0 bases from J, with 19 bases between. In regard to this clone: Antigen unknown.

The chain links TRBV19 to TRBJ2-4; the D gene is possibly TRBD1 (5 bases). The sequenced sample consisted of PBMCs. The sequence came from a male donor in good health and CMV-seronegative. This CDR3 reads CASSIGRERVVLAKNIQYF. Here the CDR3 DNA reads TGTGCCAGTAGTATAGGCAGGGAAAGAGTAGTGCTAGCCAAAAACATTCAGTACTTC. The full variable domain, with the rest looked up from reference TRBV19 and TRBJ2-4, is DGGITQSPKYLFRKEGQNVTLSCEQNLNHDAMYWYRQDPGQGLRLIYYSQIVNDFQKGDIAEGYSVSREKKESFPLTVTSAQKNPTAFYLCASSIGRERVVLAKNIQYFGAGTRLSVL.